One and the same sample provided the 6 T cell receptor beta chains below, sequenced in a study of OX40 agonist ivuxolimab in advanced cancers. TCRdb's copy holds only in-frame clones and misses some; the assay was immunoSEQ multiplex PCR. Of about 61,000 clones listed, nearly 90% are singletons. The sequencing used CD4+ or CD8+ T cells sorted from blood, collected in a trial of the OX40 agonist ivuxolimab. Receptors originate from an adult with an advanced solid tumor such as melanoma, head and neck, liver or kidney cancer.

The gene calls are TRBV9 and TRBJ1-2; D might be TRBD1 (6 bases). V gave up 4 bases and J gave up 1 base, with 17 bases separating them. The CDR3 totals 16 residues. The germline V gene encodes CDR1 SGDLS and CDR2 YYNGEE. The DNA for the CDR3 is TGTGCCAGCAGCCCCCGCCGGGACACCTATAACTATGGCTACACCTTC. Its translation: CASSPRRDTYNYGYTF.

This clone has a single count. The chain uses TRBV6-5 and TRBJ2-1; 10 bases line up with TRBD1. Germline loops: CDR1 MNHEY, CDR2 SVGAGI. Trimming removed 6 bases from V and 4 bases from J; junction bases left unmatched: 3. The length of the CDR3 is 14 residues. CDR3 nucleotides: TGTGCCAGCAGAGGACAGGGGGTTTACAATGAGCAGTTCTTC. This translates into CASRGQGVYNEQFF.

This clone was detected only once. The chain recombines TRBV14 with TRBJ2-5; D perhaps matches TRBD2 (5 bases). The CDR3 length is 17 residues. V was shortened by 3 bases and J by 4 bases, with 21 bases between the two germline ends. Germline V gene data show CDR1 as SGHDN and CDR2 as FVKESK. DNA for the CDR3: TGTGCCAGCAGCCATTCGCCCCGGACTCCGAACGGAGAGACCCAGTACTTC. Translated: CASSHSPRTPNGETQYF.

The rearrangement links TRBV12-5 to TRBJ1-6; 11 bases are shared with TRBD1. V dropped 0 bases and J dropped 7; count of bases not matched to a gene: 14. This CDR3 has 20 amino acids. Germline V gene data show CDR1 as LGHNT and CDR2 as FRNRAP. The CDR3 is CASGLVFGQGAFWVNSPLHF. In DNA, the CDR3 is TGTGCTAGTGGTTTGGTCTTTGGACAGGGGGCATTCTGGGTCAATTCACCCCTCCACTTT. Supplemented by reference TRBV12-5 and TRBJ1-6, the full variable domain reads DARVTQTPRHKVTEMGQEVTMRCQPILGHNTVFWYRQTMMQGLELLAYFRNRAPLDDSGMPKDRFSAEMPDATLATLKIQPSEPRDSAVYFCASGLVFGQGAFWVNSPLHFGNGTRLTVT.

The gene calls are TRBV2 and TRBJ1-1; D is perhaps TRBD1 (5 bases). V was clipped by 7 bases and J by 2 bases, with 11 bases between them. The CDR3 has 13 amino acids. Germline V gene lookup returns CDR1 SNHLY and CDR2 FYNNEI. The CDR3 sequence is CASIQDLNTEAFF. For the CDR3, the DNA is TGTGCCAGCATACAGGACCTAAACACTGAAGCTTTCTTT. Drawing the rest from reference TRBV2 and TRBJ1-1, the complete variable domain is EPEVTQTPSHQVTQMGQEVILRCVPISNHLYFYWYRQILGQKVEFLVSFYNNEISEKSEIFDDQFSVERPDGSNFTLKIRSTKLEDSAMYFCASIQDLNTEAFFGQGTRLTVV.

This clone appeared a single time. The CDR3 DNA reads TGTGCCAGCAGCTTAGAGGGGGGCTCCGGTGGCTACACCTTC. It encodes CASSLEGGSGGYTF. The chain recombines TRBV7-2 with TRBJ1-2, with a tentative D call TRBD1 (6 bases). Trimming left V 1 base short and J 7 bases short, with 13 bases between. Germline lookup yields CDR1 SGHTA and CDR2 FQGNSA. The CDR3 consists of 14 residues.